Listed here are 2 T cell receptor beta chains from one sample, sequenced in a study of regulatory T cells in long-lasting Graves disease. Documented time point: newly diagnosed GD, antithyroid drugs for less than 3 months. TCR sequences were obtained from RNA taken from PBMCs. In building TCR beta libraries, iRepertoire HTBI primers were used together with Arm-PCR of CDR3 regions. Via MiXCR, TCRdb re-called the multiplex PCR reads, giving one row per CDR3 protein. The sample holds about 620,000 distinct CDR3 sequences, around 17% seen once. This same sample was also taken into another study, of T cells in Graves' hyperthyroidism and ophthalmopathy.

Here the sequenced sample was peripheral blood mononuclear cells (PBMCs), taken at new diagnosis, from a patient treated with antithyroid drugs. Receptor source: a woman aged 25 to 39 with Graves disease.

The chain combines TRBV19 with TRBJ2-2; no definite D call. The CDR3 totals 15 residues. The germline CDR1 and CDR2 sequences are LNHDA and SQIVND (reference sequence). The germline V and J ends were trimmed by 1 base and 2 bases, with 8 bases remaining between them. CDR3 sequence (DNA): TGTGCCAGTAGTATAGGATGGGGAAACACCGGGGAGCTGTTTTTT. This translates into CASSIGWGNTGELFF.

Ten or more counts support this clonotype. The rearrangement links TRBV6-1 to TRBJ2-1, with D possibly being TRBD1 (6 bases). The germline gives CDR1 MNHNS, CDR2 SASEGT. This CDR3 is 14 amino acids long. Trimming left V 3 bases short and J 4 bases short, with 10 bases between. DNA of the CDR3: TGTGCCAGCAGTGAGGACAGTCTTTACAATGAGCAGTTCTTC. It specifies CASSEDSLYNEQFF.